This paragraph covers one T cell receptor (beta chain) sequence. This entry is derived from a study of T cell responses to AZD1222 COVID-19 vaccine. Only in-frame clones appear in the TCRdb table, and some are missing; sequencing was by immunoSEQ multiplex PCR. This sample yields 95,000 to 110,000 clones, of which around 92% are seen a single time; about 9.1% belongs to the top ten. With 7 bases clipped from V and 6 bases from J, the junction kept 15 bases outside the gene matches. There are 16 residues in the CDR3. Germline V gene lookup returns CDR1 SGHTA and CDR2 FQGTGA. The sequencing used peripheral blood, collected 28 days after the second AZD1222 dose. This sequence was found in an adult who received the AZD1222 COVID-19 vaccine. The rearrangement links TRBV7-3 to TRBJ2-1; 7 positions agree with TRBD2. CDR3: CASTPLGREHRNEQFF. DNA of the CDR3: TGTGCCAGCACCCCCCTCGGGCGGGAGCATCGCAATGAGCAGTTCTTC.